These 27 T cell receptor beta chains were all obtained from the same sample, sequenced in a study of vaccination and CD4 T cells after COVID-19. Documented treatment: roughly 10-day PBMC culture with coronavirus spike peptide pools or control peptides (ViraFEST assay). Sequence data for DNA of cultured CD4+ T cells were generated by the Oncomine TCR Beta short-read assay. Each CDR3 protein is one row after TCRdb ran MiXCR on the PCR reads. Counted here are 10,000 to 15,000 distinct CDR3 sequences, around 76% occurring once; the ten biggest clones make up about 8.1%. These receptors have no identified antigens. Source: CD4+ T cells from blood, cultured in vitro, taken after SARS-CoV-2 vaccination. The receptors here all came from a human donor who received a COVID-19 vaccine.

This chain joins TRBV15 and TRBJ2-2; D might be TRBD1 (6 bases). Germline values: CDR1 LNHNV, CDR2 YYDKDF (reference sequence). V lost 10 bases and J lost 1, with 10 bases in between. The CDR3 loop spans 13 amino acids. The chain's CDR3 is CAILRGNTGELFF. CDR3 sequence (DNA): TGTGCCATCCTCAGGGGGAACACCGGGGAGCTGTTTTTT.

The chain has TRBV30 and TRBJ1-5; a possible D gene is TRBD1 (6 bases). The germline V gene encodes CDR1 GTSNPN and CDR2 SVGIG (reference sequence). This CDR3 spans 13 amino acids. V was cut by 8 bases and J by 7 bases, with 18 bases left in between. The DNA of the CDR3 is TGTGCCGGGGGCGGGGGGCTAGGCCAGCCCCAGCATTTT. Amino acid sequence: CAGGGGLGQPQHF.

In its sample, this clonotype ranks as medium-sized. The chain has TRBV6-1 and TRBJ2-2; D is perhaps TRBD2 (6 bases). Trimming took 4 bases from V and 3 from J, leaving 12 bases between them. This CDR3 is 15 amino acids long. Germline values: CDR1 MNHNS, CDR2 SASEGT. Here the CDR3 reads CASSGGGADTGELFF. DNA of the CDR3: TGTGCCAGCAGTGGAGGAGGGGCTGACACCGGGGAGCTGTTTTTT.

The rearrangement joins TRBV20-1 to TRBJ2-5; D might be TRBD1 or TRBD2, each matching 6 bases. This CDR3 has 15 amino acids. The V and J ends lost 3 bases and 4 bases respectively, with 18 bases between them. CDR1 and CDR2 (germline): DFQATT, SNEGSKA (reference sequence). CDR3 in DNA: TGCAGTGCTAGTAGGGTTACAGGGAGGCGAGAGACCCAGTACTTC. This gives the protein CSASRVTGRRETQYF.

The chain employs TRBV25-1 and TRBJ2-2; no clear D. This CDR3 has 15 residues. Trimming stripped 3 bases from V and 0 bases from J, with 8 bases between. Germline CDR1 MGHDK, CDR2 SYGVNS. The DNA for the CDR3 is TGTGCCAGCAGTGATGAACTTCCGAACACCGGGGAGCTGTTTTTT. This codes for CASSDELPNTGELFF.

This chain uses TRBV24-1 with TRBJ2-5, with D maybe TRBD1 (6 bases). The CDR3 runs to 12 residues. V dropped 6 bases and J dropped 4 bases, with 8 bases sitting between them. Germline assignment: CDR1 KGHDR and CDR2 SFDVKD. This chain's CDR3 is CATSQGGETQYF. The DNA of the CDR3 is TGTGCCACCAGTCAAGGGGGAGAGACCCAGTACTTC.

V and J are TRBV24-1 and TRBJ2-3; 14 bases are a match to TRBD2. CDR1 KGHDR and CDR2 SFDVKD come from the germline V gene. The CDR3 length is 18 residues. The V segment lost 3 bases and the J segment 5 bases; nucleotides outside the gene matches: 9. CDR3: CATSDHRGLAGVLDTQYF. The CDR3, as DNA: TGTGCCACCAGTGATCACCGGGGACTAGCGGGGGTTCTAGATACGCAGTATTTT.

The chain couples TRBV19 to TRBJ1-2; D not resolved. Germline CDR1 reads LNHDA; CDR2 reads SQIVND (reference sequence). There are 12 residues in the CDR3. V was shortened by 2 bases and J by 13 bases, with 14 bases between the two germline ends. DNA of the CDR3: TGTGCCAGTAGTATACCCACATTTTCTTTCACCTTC. It yields the protein CASSIPTFSFTF.

The chain recombines TRBV10-3 with TRBJ2-2; 14 bases align to TRBD2. The CDR3 sequence is 15 residues long. Trimming cost V 6 bases and J 6 bases; bases outside gene matches: 3. The V gene's germline CDR1 is ENHRY and CDR2 SYGVKD. CDR3 protein: CAIRGTSGGSGELFF. The CDR3 region has the DNA TGTGCCATCAGGGGGACTAGCGGGGGTTCCGGGGAGCTGTTTTTT.

The chain uses TRBV2 and TRBJ1-2, with D maybe TRBD1 (6 bases). Germline V gene lookup returns CDR1 SNHLY and CDR2 FYNNEI. The V end lost 5 bases, the J end lost 4 bases, and 23 bases lay between the germline ends. The CDR3 sequence is 17 residues long. The CDR3 loop is CASSSRSGARGSYGYTF. The CDR3 bases are TGTGCCAGCAGTTCGAGGTCCGGGGCAAGGGGGAGCTATGGCTACACCTTC.

This clonotype has just a few counts. The V call is TRBV11-2, the J call TRBJ1-2; 11 bases match TRBD1. This CDR3 has 14 residues. Looked up from germline, CDR1 is SGHAT and CDR2 is FQNNGV. Trimming took 6 bases from V and 2 from J; bases not matched to a gene: 2. CDR3 in amino acids: CASRRTGGNYGYTF. CDR3 sequence (DNA): TGTGCCAGCAGGCGGACAGGGGGCAACTATGGCTACACCTTC. The full variable domain, rest sourced from reference TRBV11-2 and TRBJ1-2, is EAGVAQSPRYKIIEKRQSVAFWCNPISGHATLYWYQQILGQGPKLLIQFQNNGVVDDSQLPKDRFSAERLKGVDSTLKIQPAKLEDSAVYLCASRRTGGNYGYTFGSGTRLTVV.

In nucleotides, the CDR3 is TGTGCCAGTAGTACAGGGGGCAGGGCAGATACGCAGTATTTT. Protein product: CASSTGGRADTQYF. The gene calls are TRBV19 and TRBJ2-3; TRBD1 aligns across 8 bases. This CDR3 has 14 amino acids. Germline loops: CDR1 LNHDA, CDR2 SQIVND (reference sequence). The V segment lost 4 bases and the J segment 4 bases; nucleotides outside the gene matches: 4.

This chain uses TRBV19 with TRBJ1-3; 9 bases are a match to TRBD1. V dropped 9 bases and J dropped 2; count of bases not matched to a gene: 11. The CDR3 length is 16 residues. CDR1 is LNHDA and CDR2 is SQIVND in the germline V gene (reference sequence). The CDR3 DNA reads as TGTGCCAGCGGGACAGGGAAAGACCTAACTGGAAACACCATATATTTT. This codes for CASGTGKDLTGNTIYF.

The chain employs TRBV19 and TRBJ2-5; 11 bases are a match to TRBD2. Germline V gene sequence: CDR1 LNHDA, CDR2 SQIVND (reference sequence). The V segment lost 6 bases and the J segment 1 base; nucleotides outside the gene matches: 4. CDR3 length: 15 amino acids. Written as DNA, the CDR3 is TGTGCCAGTAGCGGGACTAGCGGTCCCCAAGAGACCCAGTACTTC. It is translated as CASSGTSGPQETQYF.

The J gene is TRBJ2-1, the V gene TRBV20-1; tentatively, D is TRBD1 or TRBD2 (5 bases each). This CDR3 spans 11 amino acids. V was shortened by 3 bases and J by 7 bases, with 7 bases between the two germline ends. Germline CDR1 is DFQATT and CDR2 is SNEGSKA (reference sequence). CDR3: CSASWGNEQFF. As DNA, the CDR3 is TGCAGTGCTAGTTGGGGGAATGAGCAGTTCTTC.

V usage is TRBV2 and J usage is TRBJ2-7; either TRBD1 or TRBD2 may fit D (6 bases each). Trimming took 9 bases from V and 7 from J, leaving 16 bases between them. Germline CDR1 SNHLY, CDR2 FYNNEI. This CDR3 is 12 amino acids long. The CDR3 protein is CARTIQGGEQYF. In DNA, the CDR3 is TGTGCCAGGACAATACAGGGAGGTGAGCAGTACTTC.

The chain couples TRBV2 to TRBJ2-7; no clear D gene. The CDR3 sequence is 15 residues long. The ends were cut back, 6 bases at V and 2 bases at J, with 17 bases in the middle. Germline V gives CDR1 SNHLY, CDR2 FYNNEI. CDR3 region: CASRVRSEPTYEQYF. The CDR3 DNA reads TGTGCCAGCAGGGTCAGGTCCGAGCCAACCTACGAGCAGTACTTC.

The chain combines TRBV7-6 with TRBJ2-2; D not resolved. The CDR3 length is 16 residues. Germline lookup yields CDR1 SGHVS and CDR2 FNYEAQ. Between the trimmed V and J ends, which lost 1 base and 6 bases, there was a span of 15 bases. This CDR3 is CASSLGTPGLAGELFF. In nucleotides, the CDR3 is TGTGCCAGCAGCTTAGGGACGCCCGGGTTGGCCGGGGAGCTGTTTTTT.

This chain connects TRBV2 to TRBJ1-2; maybe TRBD1 (5 bases). Germline lookup yields CDR1 SNHLY and CDR2 FYNNEI. This CDR3 is 16 amino acids long. V was shortened by 4 bases and J by 7 bases, with 22 bases between the two germline ends. The CDR3 is CASSVGPERGFGGYTF. CDR3 bases: TGTGCCAGCAGTGTCGGCCCCGAGCGGGGGTTTGGTGGCTACACCTTC.

The chain combines TRBV6-1 with TRBJ2-3; perhaps TRBD2 as D (5 bases). Looked up from germline, CDR1 is MNHNS and CDR2 is SASEGT. The CDR3 extends over 14 amino acids. Trimming removed 3 bases at V and 4 bases at J, with 11 bases between. The CDR3 reads CASSESGRADTQYF. The CDR3 DNA follows: TGTGCCAGCAGTGAGAGCGGACGGGCAGATACGCAGTATTTT.

The chain links TRBV18 to TRBJ1-6, with D possibly TRBD1 on 5 matching bases. The CDR3 is made up of 16 amino acids. V lost 2 bases and J 9 bases, leaving 17 bases between the germline ends. Germline V gene sequence: CDR1 KGHSH, CDR2 LQKENI. CDR3 in amino acids: CASSPNRGGVTSPLHF. CDR3 DNA: TGTGCCAGCTCACCAAACCGTGGGGGGGTTACTTCACCCCTCCACTTT.

V usage is TRBV5-1 and J usage is TRBJ1-5, with no clear D. Per germline, CDR1 SGHRS and CDR2 YFSETQ. The V and J ends lost 3 bases and 3 bases respectively, with 7 bases between them. This CDR3 comprises 13 residues. Here the CDR3 DNA reads TGCGCCAGCAGCTCAACGTTCAATCAGCCCCAGCATTTT. Translating gives CASSSTFNQPQHF.

The chain has TRBV6-1 and TRBJ1-2; the D gene is possibly TRBD1 (5 bases). The CDR3 is 13 amino acids. Germline V gives CDR1 MNHNS, CDR2 SASEGT. Trimming took off 6 bases at V and 6 bases at J, with 14 bases between the two ends. The CDR3 reads CASSPGGVHGYTF. Written as DNA, the CDR3 is TGTGCCAGCAGCCCCGGGGGGGTCCATGGCTACACCTTC.

The rearrangement links TRBV20-1 to TRBJ1-3; 9 nucleotides agree with TRBD1. Germline trimming cut 0 bases from V and 2 bases from J; bases unmatched to any gene: 2. Germline CDR1 and CDR2: DFQATT and SNEGSKA (reference sequence). The CDR3 runs 15 residues. This CDR3 reads CSARDDRGTGNTIYF. In DNA form, the CDR3 reads TGCAGTGCTAGAGATGACAGGGGGACTGGAAACACCATATATTTT.

V usage is TRBV7-8 and J usage is TRBJ2-1; 8 bases match TRBD2. From germline, CDR1 is SGHVS and CDR2 FQNEAQ. The CDR3 extends over 15 amino acids. Trimming took 7 bases from V and 4 from J; bases not matched to a gene: 9. CDR3 in DNA: TGTGCCAGCAAGCCCGAATTAGCGGGGTACAATGAGCAGTTCTTC. The encoded protein is CASKPELAGYNEQFF.

This chain joins TRBV27 and TRBJ2-3; 11 bases fit TRBD1. Germline values: CDR1 MNHEY, CDR2 SMNVEV (reference sequence). The CDR3 extends over 17 amino acids. V trimming: 5 bases; J trimming: 2 bases; junction bases outside the gene matches: 9. The CDR3 DNA follows: TGTGCCAGCAGTGTACTAGGGACAGGGGGTTTCACAGATACGCAGTATTTT. Its protein product is CASSVLGTGGFTDTQYF.

As regards this clonotype: A much larger clone differs by one base, so this may be a read error. J is TRBJ2-3 and V is TRBV7-8, with TRBD2 matching 8 bases. The CDR3 covers 16 residues. CDR1 SGHVS and CDR2 FQNEAQ come from the germline V gene. CDR3 protein: CASSLVSGGSTDTQCF. CDR3 nucleotide sequence: TGTGCCAGCAGCTTAGTCAGCGGGGGAAGCACAGATACGCAGTGTTTT.